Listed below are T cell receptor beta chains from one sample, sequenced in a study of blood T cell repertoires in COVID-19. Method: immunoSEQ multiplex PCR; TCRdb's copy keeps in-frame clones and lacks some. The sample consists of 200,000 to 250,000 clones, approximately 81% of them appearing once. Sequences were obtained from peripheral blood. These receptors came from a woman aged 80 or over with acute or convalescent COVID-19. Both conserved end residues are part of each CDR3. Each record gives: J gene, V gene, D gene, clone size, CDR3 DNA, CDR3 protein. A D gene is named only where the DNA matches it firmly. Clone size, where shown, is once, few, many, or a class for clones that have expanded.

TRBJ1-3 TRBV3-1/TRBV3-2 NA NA TGTGCCAGCAGCGTCGGACAGCCGTACTCTGGAAACACCATATATTTT CASSVGQPYSGNTIYF
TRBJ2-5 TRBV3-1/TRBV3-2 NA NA TGTGCCAGCAGCCACGCGGGGGAGACCCAGTACTTC CASSHAGETQYF
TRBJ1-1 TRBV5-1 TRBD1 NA TGCGCCAGCTCGGCCGGGACAGGGGAGAGGACTGAAGCTTTCTTT CASSAGTGERTEAFF
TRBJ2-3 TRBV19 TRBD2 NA TGTGCCACCGCAGCTCCAAATTTCGGGGGGAAGCGCACAGATACGCAGTATTTT CATAAPNFGGKRTDTQYF
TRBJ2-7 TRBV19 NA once TGTGCCAGTAGTAGATTGACAGATTCCTACGAGCAGTACTTC CASSRLTDSYEQYF
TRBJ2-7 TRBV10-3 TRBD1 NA TGTGCCATCAGCGGACTCGGGACAGGGTCCCCCTCCTACGAGCAGTACTTC CAISGLGTGSPSYEQYF
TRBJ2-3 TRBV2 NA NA TGTGCCAGCAGTGCCAAGGCACGGAGGGGCACAGATACGCAGTATTTT CASSAKARRGTDTQYF
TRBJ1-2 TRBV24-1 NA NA TGTGCCACCAGTGATCTCGAAGAGGGCGGGAACTATGGCTACACCTTC CATSDLEEGGNYGYTF
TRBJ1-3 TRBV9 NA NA TGTGCCAGCAGCAGGGGCTCAAGCTCTGGAAACACCATATATTTT CASSRGSSSGNTIYF
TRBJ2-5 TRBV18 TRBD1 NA TGTGCCAGCTCACGAGGACAGGGCGTATTGGAGACCCAGTACTTC CASSRGQGVLETQYF
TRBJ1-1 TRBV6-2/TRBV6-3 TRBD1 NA TGTGCCAGCAGTATAACAGGGGGCGCTTACACTGAAGCTTTCTTT CASSITGGAYTEAFF
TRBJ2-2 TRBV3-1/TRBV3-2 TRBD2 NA TGTGCCAGCAGCCAAGATCAGAGGACTAGCGGGGGGACCGGGGAGCTGTTTTTT CASSQDQRTSGGTGELFF
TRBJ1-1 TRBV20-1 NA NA TGCAGTGCTAGGTATAGTACTGAAGCTTTCTTT CSARYSTEAFF
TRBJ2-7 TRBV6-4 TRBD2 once TGTGCCAGCAGTCGGACTAGCGGGGGGCCCTACGAGCAGTACTTC CASSRTSGGPYEQYF
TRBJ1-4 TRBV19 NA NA TGTGCCAGTAGTTATCAGGGTGTGGAGAATGAAAAACTGTTTTTT CASSYQGVENEKLFF
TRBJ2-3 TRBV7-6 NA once TGTGCCAGCAGCTTAGATCCGGGGAGGACCTCCGGTACGCAGTATTTT CASSLDPGRTSGTQYF
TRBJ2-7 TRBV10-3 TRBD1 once TGTGCCATCAGTGATCTTTCCGGGACAGGCTCCTACGAGCAGTACTTC CAISDLSGTGSYEQYF
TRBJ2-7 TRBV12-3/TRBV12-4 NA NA TGTGCCAGCAGTTTATGGCTCCGCGAGCAGTACTTC CASSLWLREQYF
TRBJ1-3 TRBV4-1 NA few TGCGCCAGCAGCCAACCAACGTCCCGAACAGGGCCCTCTGGAAACACCATATATTTT CASSQPTSRTGPSGNTIYF
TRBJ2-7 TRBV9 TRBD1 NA TGTGCCAGCAGCGGCAGAGGGGGCCGAAGCTACGAGCAGTACTTC CASSGRGGRSYEQYF
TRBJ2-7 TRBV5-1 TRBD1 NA TGCGCCAGCACCTTGGGACAGGGGGCGCAAAACGAGCAGTACTTC CASTLGQGAQNEQYF
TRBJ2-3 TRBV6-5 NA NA TGTGCCAGCAGTTACTCTGGCGATACGCAGTATTTT CASSYSGDTQYF
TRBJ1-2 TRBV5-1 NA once TGCGCCAGCAGTGATCAGGGAGGCGGTAACTATGGCTACACCTTC CASSDQGGGNYGYTF
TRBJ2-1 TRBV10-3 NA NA TGTGCCACCGACGAAACAGGACGCTCCTACAATGAGCAGTTCTTC CATDETGRSYNEQFF
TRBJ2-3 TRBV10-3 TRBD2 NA TGTGCCATCAGTGAGTCAGGGCGGGGGGGCCCAGATACGCAGTATTTT CAISESGRGGPDTQYF
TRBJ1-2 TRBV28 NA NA TGTGCCAGCCGTACGCCGGGAAGCTATGGCTACACCTTC CASRTPGSYGYTF